These 19 T cell receptor beta chains share one sample of origin, sequenced in a study of T-cell reconstitution after alpha-beta-depleted transplantation in children (dated by TCRdb to the mid-2010s). Library preparation used PCR. The run used an Illumina HiSeq 2500. TCR libraries were prepared with molecular barcoding, using unique molecular identifiers to normalize TCRbeta repertoire quantification. TCRdb ran its own pipeline on the public reads, namely fastp trimming at Q25 and MiXCR clone calling, and kept in-frame beta chains. Each entry merges the rows of one CDR3 protein and shows their most common DNA and genes. The sample table shows about 190,000 distinct CDR3 sequences, and around 10% are seen once. In total, the top ten clones hold roughly 13% of the sample. The sample's treatment or condition label, in plain terms: allogeneic hematopoietic cell transplantation with graft depleted of TCRalphabeta T cells and CD19 B cells.

Sequencing was performed on PBMCs, taken before TCRalphabeta/CD19-depleted stem cell transplant. Receptors were obtained from a boy aged 2 to 9 with acute myeloid leukemia, due to receive a stem cell transplant.

This clonotype was picked up many times. The chain recombines TRBV12-5 with TRBJ1-1; perhaps TRBD1 as D (6 bases). This CDR3 has 15 amino acids. Germline V gives CDR1 LGHNT, CDR2 FRNRAP. Trimming took off 1 base at V and 3 bases at J, with 12 bases between the two ends. The CDR3 bases are TGTGCTAGTGGTTTGGCCAGCGGGGGCTACACTGAAGCTTTCTTT. This sequence encodes CASGLASGGYTEAFF.

There are many counts of this clonotype. The genes are TRBV5-1 and TRBJ2-5, with TRBD1 matching over 9 bases. V lost 4 bases, J lost 2 bases, and 6 bases stayed unmatched. The germline CDR1 and CDR2 sequences are SGHRS and YFSETQ. The CDR3 length is 15 residues. The CDR3 protein is CASSTGTGPQETQYF. CDR3 sequence (DNA): TGCGCCAGCAGCACCGGGACAGGGCCTCAAGAGACCCAGTACTTC.

This clonotype was counted ten times or more. This sequence joins TRBV12-3 or TRBV12-4 and TRBJ2-7, with D unclear. With 3 bases removed from V and 3 bases from J, the gap between germline ends came to 9 bases. The CDR3 extends over 13 amino acids. The CDR3: CASSLGQNYEQYF. CDR3 coding DNA: TGTGCCAGCAGTTTGGGTCAGAACTACGAGCAGTACTTC.

The table lists this clonotype with many counts. The CDR3: CASSQGGPYEQYF. In nucleotides, the CDR3 is TGTGCCAGCAGCCAGGGGGGCCCCTACGAGCAGTACTTC. The chain joins TRBV3-1 to TRBJ2-7; D is perhaps TRBD1 or TRBD2 (6 bases each). Looked up from germline, CDR1 is LGHDT and CDR2 is YNNKEL (reference sequence). V shed 3 bases and J shed 2 bases, with 8 bases lying between them. The CDR3 is 13 amino acids.

This clonotype was found many times. The V gene is TRBV12-3 or TRBV12-4, the J gene TRBJ2-3; 9 bases match TRBD2. Losses at the gene ends were 5 bases for V and 2 bases for J; bases not matched to a gene: 8. The CDR3 runs to 16 residues. CDR3 protein: CASSTKTSGYTDTQYF. CDR3 coding DNA: TGTGCCAGCAGTACAAAAACTAGCGGGTACACAGATACGCAGTATTTT.

This clonotype was seen at least ten times. V and J are TRBV18 and TRBJ2-1; D is undetermined. Trimming took 4 bases from V and 7 from J, leaving 11 bases between them. Germline assignment: CDR1 KGHSH and CDR2 LQKENI. The CDR3 has 13 amino acids. In nucleotides, the CDR3 is TGTGCCAGCTCACGAGAACAATATAATGAGCAGTTCTTC. It yields the protein CASSREQYNEQFF. The full variable domain, in which reference TRBV18 and TRBJ2-1 provide the parts outside the CDR3, is NAGVMQNPRHLVRRRGQEARLRCSPMKGHSHVYWYRQLPEEGLKFMVYLQKENIIDESGMPKERFSAEFPKEGPSILRIQQVVRGDSAAYFCASSREQYNEQFFGPGTRLTVL.

This clonotype was counted ten times or more. J is TRBJ2-1 and V is TRBV20-1; the D is unclear. V lost 6 bases and J lost 8, with 14 bases in between. The germline V gene encodes CDR1 DFQATT and CDR2 SNEGSKA (reference sequence). The CDR3 is made up of 12 amino acids. In DNA, the CDR3 is TGCAGTGCCTGGTCAGGTGGCGATGAGCAGTTCTTC. Amino acids: CSAWSGGDEQFF.

This clonotype was picked up many times. The V gene is TRBV28, the J gene TRBJ2-5; 7 bases agree with TRBD1. Germline-derived CDR1 and CDR2 are MDHEN and SYDVKM. CDR3 length: 16 amino acids. Trimming removed 5 bases from V and 1 base from J; junction bases left unmatched: 10. The DNA of the CDR3 is TGTGCCAGCAGTCGTCTCCTGACAGGGCGCCAAGAGACCCAGTACTTC. It translates to CASSRLLTGRQETQYF. The full variable domain, rest sourced from reference TRBV28 and TRBJ2-5, is DVKVTQSSRYLVKRTGEKVFLECVQDMDHENMFWYRQDPGLGLRLIYFSYDVKMKEKGDIPEGYSVSREKKERFSLILESASTNQTSMYLCASSRLLTGRQETQYFGPGTRLLVL.

This clonotype was detected ten times or more. The rearrangement joins TRBV20-1 to TRBJ2-1; D is unclear. The V end lost 3 bases, the J end lost 0 bases, and 12 bases lay between the germline ends. The CDR3 length is 15 residues. CDR1 is DFQATT, CDR2 SNEGSKA, per germline (reference sequence). Here the CDR3 DNA reads TGCAGTGCTAGCCCCCCGCGCGACTCCTACAATGAGCAGTTCTTC. Residues: CSASPPRDSYNEQFF.

At least ten counts were recorded for this clonotype. The gene calls are TRBV3-1 and TRBJ2-5; 7 positions match TRBD1. The V segment lost 1 base and the J segment 2 bases; nucleotides outside the gene matches: 4. Germline V gene data show CDR1 as LGHDT and CDR2 as YNNKEL (reference sequence). The CDR3 extends over 15 amino acids. CDR3 sequence: CASSQGTGAQETQYF. CDR3 sequence (DNA): TGTGCCAGCAGCCAAGGTACAGGGGCACAAGAGACCCAGTACTTC.

This clonotype has a count of ten or more. The chain couples TRBV7-3 to TRBJ2-3; 11 positions match TRBD2. Germline CDR1 is SGHTA and CDR2 is FQGTGA. After removal of 5 bases from V and 4 bases from J, the junction contained 5 bases not matched to a gene. This CDR3 is built from 15 residues. The CDR3 protein is CASSQVAGGPDTQYF. The CDR3 region has the DNA TGTGCCAGCAGCCAGGTAGCGGGAGGGCCAGATACGCAGTATTTT.

This clonotype was seen repeatedly, ten times or more. The genes are TRBV5-6 and TRBJ1-2, with D possibly matching TRBD1 (5 bases). The germline CDR1 and CDR2 sequences are SGHDT and YYEEEE. The length of the CDR3 is 15 residues. V lost 0 bases and J lost 0, with 9 bases in between. Written as DNA, the CDR3 is TGTGCCAGCAGCTTGGCTGGGACCGCTAACTATGGCTACACCTTC. Translated: CASSLAGTANYGYTF.

The rearrangement uses TRBV6-6 and TRBJ1-1; D remains ambiguous. The CDR3 length is 15 residues. CDR1 and CDR2 (germline): MNHNY, SVGAGI (reference sequence). Trimming cost V 3 bases and J 1 base, with 12 bases left between them. The CDR3, as DNA: TGTGCCAGCAGTTATGGTGTACGGAGGAACACTGAAGCTTTCTTT. Amino acids: CASSYGVRRNTEAFF.

This clonotype showed up many times. V gene TRBV28 combines with J gene TRBJ2-2, with D perhaps being TRBD1 or TRBD2 (7 bases each). This CDR3 has 17 residues. The ends were cut back, 4 bases at V and 2 bases at J, with 17 bases in the middle. The V gene's germline CDR1 is MDHEN and CDR2 SYDVKM. The CDR3 region is CASSYPQGRGNTGELFF. CDR3 bases: TGTGCCAGCAGTTACCCACAGGGGAGGGGAAACACCGGGGAGCTGTTTTTT.

This clonotype was counted ten times or more. The chain combines TRBV7-2 with TRBJ2-1; possibly TRBD2 for D (6 bases). The ends were cut back, 5 bases at V and 8 bases at J, with 16 bases in the middle. Per germline, CDR1 SGHTA and CDR2 FQGNSA. This CDR3 is built from 14 residues. CDR3 loop: CASSQAAGSYEQFF. CDR3 bases: TGTGCCAGCAGCCAGGCGGCGGGGTCTTATGAGCAGTTCTTC. Filled out from reference TRBV7-2 and TRBJ2-1, the complete variable domain reads GAGVSQSPSNKVTEKGKDVELRCDPISGHTALYWYRQSLGQGLEFLIYFQGNSAPDKSGLPSDRFSAERTGGSVSTLTIQRTQQEDSAVYLCASSQAAGSYEQFFGPGTRLTVL.

The sample holds many counts of this clonotype. The chain links TRBV25-1 to TRBJ2-5; D is uncertain. V lost 2 bases to trimming and J lost 5 bases, with 0 bases between them. CDR3 length: 10 amino acids. In germline, CDR1 is MGHDK, CDR2 SYGVNS. The CDR3 nucleotides read TGTGCCAGCAGTGAAGAGACCCAGTACTTC. Translated, it gives CASSEETQYF.

This clonotype was recorded many times. The chain couples TRBV4-2 to TRBJ2-3; D not resolved. CDR1 and CDR2 from the germline V gene are LGHNA and YNFKEQ. This CDR3 has 15 residues. The V end was cut by 1 base, the J end by 2 bases, with 10 bases between. CDR3 amino acids: CASSQAVGSTDTQYF. The CDR3 nucleotides read TGTGCCAGCAGCCAAGCCGTCGGGTCCACAGATACGCAGTATTTT.

Concerning this clonotype: A read error is possible here, since a much larger clone lies one base away. The chain carries TRBV20-1 and TRBJ2-4; TRBD2 matches 11 bases. This CDR3 spans 17 amino acids. CDR1 is DFQATT, CDR2 SNEGSKA, per germline (reference sequence). The CDR3 spells CCARGLAGGWGKNIQYF. Here the CDR3 DNA reads TGCTGTGCTAGAGGTCTAGCGGGAGGATGGGGCAAAAACATTCAGTACTTC.

This clonotype appeared many times. This chain uses TRBV4-1 with TRBJ2-5; D is possibly TRBD2 (6 bases). From germline, CDR1 is MGHRA and CDR2 YSYEKL. V was shortened by 1 base and J by 1 base, with 13 bases between the two germline ends. The CDR3 sequence is 16 residues long. The CDR3 protein is CASSQGWGGFQETQYF. The CDR3 region has the DNA TGCGCCAGCAGCCAAGGGTGGGGAGGCTTCCAAGAGACCCAGTACTTC.